This TCR beta chain is drawn from a study of OX40 agonist ivuxolimab in advanced cancers. About the research overall: Patient treatment consisted of intravenous ivuxolimab administration every 2 weeks at 0.01 to 10 mg/kg.

V was pared by 5 bases and J by 4 bases, with 8 bases of the junction left unmatched. The CDR3 covers 15 residues. CDR1 is LNHDA, CDR2 SQIVND, per germline (reference sequence). Profiling relied on immunoSEQ multiplex PCR, and the TCRdb table lists in-frame clones only, not all of them. The sample carries almost 70,000 clones, roughly 89% recorded once. The TCR was taken from an adult with an advanced solid tumor such as melanoma, head and neck, liver or kidney cancer. Sample: CD4+ or CD8+ T cells sorted from blood, taken in a trial of the OX40 agonist ivuxolimab. This chain links TRBV19 with TRBJ1-5; TRBD1 aligns across 7 bases. DNA for the CDR3: TGTGCCAGTAGTTTGACAGGGAGGGTGAATCAGCCCCAGCATTTT. Encoded protein: CASSLTGRVNQPQHF.